The clone carrying this TCR beta chain has just a few counts. The second PCR ran about 6 to 11 cycles with a sample-barcoded 5' primer and J-beta primers. TCRdb passed the 5' RACE reads through MiXCR, listing each CDR3 protein once. The table has around 780,000 distinct CDR3 sequences, more than 25% seen once; the top ten hold around 3%. The data stem from a study of blood T cells in healthy people across ages. As for the study in general: Per every two T cells, about one barcoded beta molecule was captured by template switching.

Trimming left V 6 bases short and J 7 bases short, with 18 bases between. The CDR3 runs to 14 residues. Germline V gene sequence: CDR1 SNHLY, CDR2 FYNNEI. These data were likewise used in another study, on T cells of mothers and their children.

The sample comprised blood. The chain recombines TRBV2 with TRBJ2-5; D possibly corresponds to TRBD2 (7 bases). This clonotype was sampled from a boy aged 5-17 years in good health. The CDR3 here is CASRNIGGEVTQYF. In nucleotides, the CDR3 is TGTGCCAGCAGAAATATAGGGGGGGAAGTGACCCAGTACTTC.